The 22 T cell receptor beta chains below come from one sample, sequenced in a study of PD-1 blockade in classical Hodgkin lymphoma. Sequenced by immunoSEQ multiplex PCR; TCRdb stores in-frame clones only, minus some. The sample holds 70,000 to 80,000 clones, under 95% seen once. Brentuximab vedotin exposure varied among the patients, all of whom had relapsed after autologous stem cell transplantation. This specimen consisted of peripheral blood mononuclear cells (PBMCs), obtained at baseline. All receptors derive from a human donor with classical Hodgkin lymphoma.

This chain joins TRBV27 and TRBJ2-4; the D gene is possibly TRBD2 (6 bases). The germline V gene encodes CDR1 MNHEY and CDR2 SMNVEV (reference sequence). V lost 11 bases, J lost 0 bases, and 11 bases lay in between. The CDR3 covers 13 residues. The CDR3 sequence is CASLGGAKNIQYF. Here the CDR3 DNA reads TGTGCCTCGTTGGGAGGAGCCAAAAACATTCAGTACTTC.

The table lists this clone with a count of one. The chain is built from TRBV27 and TRBJ2-7; TRBD2 agrees at 7 bases. The CDR3 runs to 16 residues. The V gene's germline CDR1 is MNHEY and CDR2 SMNVEV (reference sequence). The trim removed 5 bases at V and 2 bases at J, leaving 12 bases unmatched. Here the CDR3 reads CASSPLKASGPYEQYF. DNA of the CDR3: TGTGCCAGCAGTCCTCTGAAAGCTAGCGGACCCTACGAGCAGTACTTC.

The V gene is TRBV2, the J gene TRBJ2-7, with TRBD1 as a possible D gene (6 bases). This CDR3 region has 12 residues. Germline assignment: CDR1 SNHLY and CDR2 FYNNEI. V lost 7 bases, J lost 4 bases, and 11 bases lay in between. CDR3 bases: TGTGCCAGCACTCCCGGACAGTACGAGCAGTACTTC. This codes for CASTPGQYEQYF.

This chain joins TRBV10-3 and TRBJ1-3; the D gene is possibly TRBD1 (6 bases). There are 15 residues in the CDR3. Germline V lookup: CDR1 ENHRY, CDR2 SYGVKD. V lost 7 bases and J 1 base, leaving 14 bases between the germline ends. In DNA form, the CDR3 reads TGTGCCATCACGACAGGTACCACTTCTGGAAACACCATATATTTT. It codes for CAITTGTTSGNTIYF.

The V gene is TRBV21-1, the J gene TRBJ2-7. TRBV21-1 is a pseudogene locus. The CDR3 spans 15 residues. CDR3 in amino acids: CASSKRTRRGYEQYF. The CDR3 DNA reads TGTGCCAGCAGCAAACGGACGAGGAGAGGCTACGAGCAGTACTTC.

The rearrangement joins TRBV7-6 to TRBJ2-7; perhaps TRBD2 as D (6 bases). The CDR3 covers 13 residues. The V end was cut by 3 bases, the J end by 4 bases, with 10 bases between. Per the germline V gene, CDR1 is SGHVS and CDR2 is FNYEAQ. Here the CDR3 reads CASSLHGGYEQYF. CDR3 nucleotides: TGTGCCAGCAGCTTGCACGGGGGATACGAGCAGTACTTC.

The V call is TRBV10-2, the J call TRBJ2-5; D may match TRBD1 or TRBD2 (5 bases each). The V gene lost 6 bases and the J gene lost 3 bases, with 20 bases spanning the gap. Germline-derived CDR1 and CDR2 are WSHSY and SAAADI. The CDR3 is made up of 16 amino acids. The CDR3 nucleotides are TGCGCCAGCAGAGCGAAGGGACCCGCCCCCAAAGAGACCCAGTACTTC. Translating gives CASRAKGPAPKETQYF.

This clone was counted a few times. V gene TRBV2 combines with J gene TRBJ2-1; tentative D call: TRBD2 (6 bases). CDR1 is SNHLY and CDR2 is FYNNEI in the germline V gene. This CDR3 region has 16 residues. Deletions cut 2 bases from V and 8 bases from J, with 19 bases between. Here the CDR3 DNA reads TGTGCCAGCAGTGAAAGGTGGAGGGGTGTGTGGGATGAGCAGTTCTTC. The encoded protein is CASSERWRGVWDEQFF.

The rearrangement links TRBV2 to TRBJ2-2; 13 nucleotides match TRBD2. The CDR3 spans 19 residues. CDR1 is SNHLY and CDR2 is FYNNEI in the germline V gene. J lost 2 bases, V lost 6 bases, and 12 bases had no gene match. The CDR3 is CASRNPGLAGPTNTGELFF. CDR3 DNA: TGTGCCAGCAGGAACCCGGGACTAGCGGGGCCGACTAACACCGGGGAGCTGTTTTTT.

The V gene is TRBV5-1, the J gene TRBJ2-5; 11 positions match TRBD2. The V gene end was trimmed by 0 bases and the J gene end by 1 base; junction bases not matched to a gene: 2. CDR1 is SGHRS and CDR2 is YFSETQ in the germline V gene. The CDR3 totals 16 residues. This CDR3 is CASSLVLAGGQETQYF. Here the CDR3 DNA reads TGCGCCAGCAGCTTGGTCCTAGCGGGGGGCCAAGAGACCCAGTACTTC.

V gene TRBV6-1 combines with J gene TRBJ1-5; weak D call: TRBD1 (6 bases). The CDR3 spans 15 residues. Trimming pared 5 bases from V and 7 bases from J, leaving 18 bases between. Germline V gene data show CDR1 as MNHNS and CDR2 as SASEGT. CDR3 residues: CASSWGHSLGQPQHF. DNA for the CDR3: TGTGCCAGCAGTTGGGGACATTCCTTGGGACAGCCCCAGCATTTT.

The chain employs TRBV11-3 and TRBJ1-1; D is unresolved. Between the trimmed V and J ends, which lost 5 bases and 1 base, there was a span of 17 bases. This CDR3 contains 16 residues. CDR1 is SGHNT, CDR2 YENEEA, per germline. Written as DNA, the CDR3 is TGTGCCAGCAGCGACGCTAGGTCCCATCGGAACACTGAAGCTTTCTTT. Translated, it gives CASSDARSHRNTEAFF.

The chain joins TRBV9 to TRBJ1-1, with D perhaps matching TRBD1 (6 bases). Trimming removed 2 bases from V and 2 bases from J, with 7 bases in between. Germline assignment: CDR1 SGDLS and CDR2 YYNGEE. The length of the CDR3 is 13 residues. The CDR3 spells CASSVDSNTEAFF. CDR3 bases: TGTGCCAGCAGCGTGGACAGCAACACTGAAGCTTTCTTT.

V is TRBV11-3 and J is TRBJ2-6; no definite D call. The length of the CDR3 is 16 residues. Trimming removed 3 bases from V and 2 bases from J, with 11 bases in between. CDR1 and CDR2 (germline): SGHNT, YENEEA. The CDR3 bases are TGTGCCAGCAGCTTCGGGTCTCATACTGGGGCCAACGTCCTGACTTTC. Protein: CASSFGSHTGANVLTF.

As to this clone: Compared with germline, one end of the junction differs, possibly owing to a read error. The V call is TRBV7-7, the J call TRBJ2-2; weak D call: TRBD1 (5 bases). CDR3 size: 16 residues. From germline, CDR1 is SSHAT and CDR2 FNYEAQ (reference sequence). CDR3 sequence (DNA): TGTGCCAGCAGCGTAGGTACAGGAACGAACACCAGGGAGCTGTTTTTT. Protein: CASSVGTGTNTRELFF.

This chain uses TRBV7-9 with TRBJ2-5; 12 bases align to TRBD1. The CDR3 sequence is 15 residues long. V shed 4 bases and J 3 bases; nucleotides not matched to a gene: 3. CDR1 SEHNR and CDR2 FQNEAQ come from the germline V gene (reference sequence). CDR3 sequence reads: CASSSGQGAKETQYF. The CDR3 region has the DNA TGTGCCAGCAGCTCGGGACAGGGGGCGAAAGAGACCCAGTACTTC.

The chain couples TRBV28 to TRBJ1-2, with TRBD1 matching over 12 bases. Per the germline V gene, CDR1 is MDHEN and CDR2 is SYDVKM. This CDR3 is 15 amino acids long. Germline trimming cut 3 bases from V and 8 bases from J; bases unmatched to any gene: 7. CDR3 in amino acids: CASSFGTGGALGYTF. The CDR3 nucleotides read TGTGCCAGCAGTTTCGGGACAGGGGGCGCGTTGGGCTACACCTTC.

The chain is built from TRBV27 and TRBJ2-7; TRBD1 might be the D (5 bases). CDR3 size: 14 residues. V lost 2 bases, J lost 3 bases, and 11 bases lay in between. Germline values: CDR1 MNHEY, CDR2 SMNVEV (reference sequence). As DNA, the CDR3 is TGTGCCAGCAGTTTACGGGCAGGGTTCTACGAGCAGTACTTC. As protein: CASSLRAGFYEQYF.

V is TRBV19 and J is TRBJ2-7; no clear D. The CDR3 runs 15 residues. V lost 1 base, J lost 1 base, and 11 bases lay in between. CDR1 and CDR2 from the germline V gene are LNHDA and SQIVND (reference sequence). The DNA of the CDR3 is TGTGCCAGTAGTATAGGGGCAGGTAATTCCTACGAGCAGTACTTC. Protein: CASSIGAGNSYEQYF.

The chain has TRBV7-2 and TRBJ2-7, with D perhaps matching TRBD1 or TRBD2 (5 bases each). Trimming took 1 base from V and 0 from J, leaving 13 bases between them. Germline V gene data show CDR1 as SGHTA and CDR2 as FQGNSA. This CDR3 contains 16 residues. The CDR3 DNA is TGTGCCAGCAGCTTAGTAGGACCAGGGACCTCCTACGAGCAGTACTTC. Translation: CASSLVGPGTSYEQYF.

The rearrangement joins TRBV5-1 to TRBJ1-1; D uncertain. This CDR3 is 15 amino acids long. The germline V and J ends were trimmed by 1 base and 5 bases, with 15 bases remaining between them. The V gene's germline CDR1 is SGHRS and CDR2 YFSETQ. The CDR3 region is CASSLFKERGTEAFF. As DNA, the CDR3 is TGCGCCAGCAGCTTGTTTAAAGAGCGAGGGACTGAAGCTTTCTTT.

This clone was detected only once. This rearrangement joins TRBV4-3 to TRBJ2-1; 8 nucleotides line up with TRBD2. The CDR3 length is 17 residues. V lost 0 bases, J lost 5 bases, and 9 bases stayed unmatched. Germline assignment: CDR1 LGHNA and CDR2 YSLEER. CDR3 in amino acids: CASSQDGGGPFDNEQFF. CDR3 nucleotide sequence: TGCGCCAGCAGCCAAGATGGCGGGGGGCCCTTCGACAATGAGCAGTTCTTC.